Listed here are 13 T cell receptor beta chains from one sample, sequenced in a study of Ad26.COV2.S vaccination and SARS-CoV-2 variants. The protocol was immunoSEQ multiplex PCR, while the TCRdb copy is restricted to in-frame clones and leaves out a portion. The sample holds 200,000 to 300,000 clones, around 89% seen once. As for treatment: about 20 received Ad26.COV2.S at low or high dose, single or two shots; about 5 received placebo; per-sample allocation not given. Sampling took place 63 days after the first vaccine or placebo injection. The sample in question was peripheral blood, obtained in a trial of Ad26.COV2.S vaccine versus placebo. Receptors originate from a person aged 18-65 years who received the Ad26.COV2.S COVID-19 vaccine or a placebo.

This chain uses TRBV3-1 (or the pseudogene TRBV3-2) with TRBJ2-1; TRBD1 is a possible D gene (6 bases). The CDR3 covers 15 residues. V was trimmed by 5 bases and J by 2 bases, leaving 13 bases between them. In germline, CDR1 is LGHDT, CDR2 YNNKEL (reference sequence). CDR3 amino acids: CASSGQGIPYNEQFF. CDR3 DNA sequence: TGTGCCAGCAGCGGCCAGGGGATCCCCTACAATGAGCAGTTCTTC.

This rearrangement joins TRBV5-4 to TRBJ2-7; 9 nucleotides match TRBD1. Germline V gene lookup returns CDR1 SGHNT and CDR2 YYREEE (reference sequence). The CDR3 covers 14 residues. V was pared by 0 bases and J by 4 bases, with 2 bases of the junction left unmatched. The CDR3 reads CASSLAGTGYEQYF. CDR3 DNA: TGTGCCAGCAGCTTGGCCGGGACAGGGTACGAGCAGTACTTC.

The genes are TRBV30 and TRBJ2-5; TRBD1 or TRBD2 may be the D gene (6 bases each). The CDR3 extends over 13 amino acids. The germline V gene has CDR1 GTSNPN and CDR2 SVGIG (reference sequence). Deletions cut 3 bases from V and 5 bases from J, with 13 bases between. The CDR3 here is CAWSPRGGETQYF. The DNA for the CDR3 is TGTGCCTGGAGCCCCAGGGGAGGCGAGACCCAGTACTTC.

The chain links TRBV7-9 to TRBJ2-1; D possibly corresponds to TRBD1 (5 bases). Germline V gene sequence: CDR1 SEHNR, CDR2 FQNEAQ (reference sequence). The CDR3 contains 15 residues. The ends were cut back, 1 base at V and 0 bases at J, with 7 bases in the middle. This chain's CDR3 is CASSLGTSSYNEQFF. CDR3 coding DNA: TGTGCCAGCAGCTTAGGGACAAGCTCCTACAATGAGCAGTTCTTC.

V is TRBV25-1 and J is TRBJ1-2; maybe TRBD1 (6 bases). From germline, CDR1 is MGHDK and CDR2 SYGVNS. The CDR3 totals 13 residues. V lost 5 bases to trimming and J lost 2 bases, with 9 bases between them. The CDR3: CASSQQGNYGYTF. The CDR3 DNA reads as TGTGCCAGCAGTCAACAGGGAAACTATGGCTACACCTTC.

This rearrangement joins TRBV10-3 to TRBJ2-3, with D possibly matching TRBD2 (6 bases). This CDR3 spans 14 amino acids. V was trimmed by 7 bases and J by 2 bases, leaving 13 bases between them. Germline V gives CDR1 ENHRY, CDR2 SYGVKD. CDR3 residues: CAITPGLATDTQYF. CDR3 DNA sequence: TGTGCCATCACCCCGGGACTTGCCACAGATACGCAGTATTTT.

The rearrangement uses TRBV4-1 and TRBJ2-1; TRBD1 is a possible D gene (5 bases). Looked up from germline, CDR1 is MGHRA and CDR2 is YSYEKL. Trimming pared 6 bases from V and 12 bases from J, leaving 24 bases between. CDR3 size: 15 residues. CDR3 in amino acids: CASSPTSDLTQGQFF. The DNA for the CDR3 is TGCGCCAGCAGTCCCACTTCTGACTTGACTCAGGGGCAGTTCTTC.

CDR3 residues: CASRDFSGYTF. The DNA for the CDR3 is TGTGCCAGCAGAGATTTCAGCGGCTACACCTTC. The chain has TRBV28 and TRBJ1-2; the D is unclear. V gave up 6 bases and J gave up 8 bases, with 10 bases separating them. The CDR3 contains 11 residues. Germline-derived CDR1 and CDR2 are MDHEN and SYDVKM.

The gene calls are TRBV4-1 and TRBJ2-5, with 8 positions matching TRBD2. The CDR3 is 20 residues long. The germline gives CDR1 MGHRA, CDR2 YSYEKL. The junction had 19 bases not matched to a gene; V was cut back by 3 bases and J by 1 base. CDR3 sequence: CASSHPGVAGSPIPQETQYF. In DNA form, the CDR3 reads TGCGCCAGCAGCCACCCCGGGGTAGCGGGGAGCCCCATCCCCCAAGAGACCCAGTACTTC.

V gene TRBV30 combines with J gene TRBJ2-1, with 9 bases that match TRBD1. CDR3 length equals 14 residues. CDR1 is GTSNPN and CDR2 is SVGIG in the germline V gene (reference sequence). The V segment lost 5 bases and the J segment 2 bases; nucleotides outside the gene matches: 4. The CDR3 DNA reads as TGTGCCTGGCTAGGGACAGGGCCCTACAATGAGCAGTTCTTC. Protein: CAWLGTGPYNEQFF.

The V call is TRBV11-1, the J call TRBJ2-5; D not resolved. The germline V gene encodes CDR1 SGHAT and CDR2 FQDESV (reference sequence). V shed 2 bases and J shed 3 bases, with 7 bases lying between them. This CDR3 comprises 13 residues. The DNA of the CDR3 is TGTGCCAGCAGCTTATTTGTAGAAGAGACCCAGTACTTC. Protein: CASSLFVEETQYF. Full variable domain (remainder filled in from reference TRBV11-1 and TRBJ2-5): EAEVAQSPRYKITEKSQAVAFWCDPISGHATLYWYRQILGQGPELLVQFQDESVVDDSQLPKDRFSAERLKGVDSTLKIQPAELGDSAMYLCASSLFVEETQYFGPGTRLLVL.

This chain links TRBV19 with TRBJ2-4, with a weak D call TRBD2 (6 bases). Between the trimmed V and J ends, which lost 5 bases and 1 base, there was a span of 21 bases. Per the germline V gene, CDR1 is LNHDA and CDR2 is SQIVND (reference sequence). The CDR3 is made up of 18 amino acids. This CDR3 is CASSDPIRAGNAKNIQYF. Written as DNA, the CDR3 is TGTGCCAGTAGTGACCCCATAAGGGCGGGGAATGCCAAAAACATTCAGTACTTC.

This rearrangement joins TRBV4-2 to TRBJ1-6; D gene unclear. This CDR3 region has 18 residues. Germline CDR1 LGHNA, CDR2 YNFKEQ. V lost 5 bases and J lost 0, with 17 bases in between. The DNA of the CDR3 is TGTGCCAGCAGCTCCCTGCACCCAGACCTCTCCTATAATTCACCCCTCCACTTT. Translating gives CASSSLHPDLSYNSPLHF.